This T cell receptor (beta chain) was profiled in a study of metastatic and nonmetastatic thyroid tumors. TCRdb re-clonotyped the PCR reads via MiXCR. The sample holds tens of thousands of clones, more than 25% seen once. This clone appeared a few times. Its antigen is not identified. Thyroid surgery had not been preceded by any treatment in any patient. The V gene's germline CDR1 is MNHEY and CDR2 SMNVEV (reference sequence). V shed 10 bases, J shed 3 bases, and the junction held 18 bases outside the gene matches. The CDR3 extends over 18 amino acids. Overall study results and limits: The reported finding was significantly higher TCR beta diversity in malignant thyroid tumors relative to benign nodules, in blood and tumor.

The genes are TRBV27 and TRBJ1-1; the match to TRBD1 covers 12 bases. This clonotype was sampled from a male donor with papillary thyroid cancer or a benign thyroid nodule (not recorded which). Some clones in this sample may be carry-over from other donors' samples. Sequenced: blood. Written as DNA, the CDR3 is TGTGCCATCAGCCCTTTACGGGGACAGGGGGCCGAGGACACTGAAGCTTTCTTT. Residues: CAISPLRGQGAEDTEAFF.